This T cell receptor (beta chain) appears in the sequencing data of a study of shared clonotypes between healthy human individuals. Overall study context: A few men and a couple of women, aged 18 to 49, were donors.

Trimming stripped 6 bases from V and 1 base from J, with 16 bases between. This CDR3 region has 16 residues. Germline-derived CDR1 and CDR2 are MNHNY and SVGAGI (reference sequence). Whole-study results and caveats: Non-shared clonotypes displayed generation probabilities falling below those of clonotypes present in all four donors. Limitation of the genetic and exposure-history diversity represented came from the few donors.

The assay was carried out at the deep level. Method: immunoSEQ multiplex PCR; TCRdb's copy keeps in-frame clones and lacks some. The data hold around 750,000 clones, with about 74% observed a single time. As for this clone: Its antigen remains unidentified.

The sequence was obtained from a woman aged 25 to 39 in good health. This chain joins TRBV6-6 and TRBJ1-5, with D tentatively TRBD1 (6 bases). Sample: memory CD4+ T cells sorted from blood. The subset here: CD45RA-negative fraction. The CDR3 sequence: CASRDGGGRSNQPQHF. For the CDR3, the DNA is TGTGCCAGCAGGGACGGGGGGGGCCGGAGCAATCAGCCCCAGCATTTT.